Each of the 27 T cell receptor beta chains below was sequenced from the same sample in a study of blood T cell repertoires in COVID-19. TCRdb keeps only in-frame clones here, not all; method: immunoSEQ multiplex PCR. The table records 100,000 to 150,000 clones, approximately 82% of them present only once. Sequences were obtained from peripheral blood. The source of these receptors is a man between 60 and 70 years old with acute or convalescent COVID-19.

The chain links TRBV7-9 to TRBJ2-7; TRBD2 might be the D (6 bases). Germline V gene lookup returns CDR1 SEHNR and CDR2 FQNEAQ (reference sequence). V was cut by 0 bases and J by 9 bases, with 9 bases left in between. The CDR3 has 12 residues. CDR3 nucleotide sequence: TGTGCCAGCAGCTTAGCACCCGGGGGGCAGTACTTC. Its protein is CASSLAPGGQYF.

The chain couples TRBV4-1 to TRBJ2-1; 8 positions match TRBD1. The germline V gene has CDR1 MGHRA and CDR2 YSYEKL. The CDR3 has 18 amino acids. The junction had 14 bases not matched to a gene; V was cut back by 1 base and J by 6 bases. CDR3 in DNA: TGCGCCAGCAGCCAAGGGACAGGGCAGGTCGGAATTCGCAATGAGCAGTTCTTC. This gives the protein CASSQGTGQVGIRNEQFF.

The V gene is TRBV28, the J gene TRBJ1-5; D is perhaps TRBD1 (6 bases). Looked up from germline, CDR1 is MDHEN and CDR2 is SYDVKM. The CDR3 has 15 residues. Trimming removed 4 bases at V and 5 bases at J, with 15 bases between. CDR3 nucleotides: TGTGCCAGCAGTTCGATCAGGGGACGGGATCAGCCCCAGCATTTT. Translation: CASSSIRGRDQPQHF.

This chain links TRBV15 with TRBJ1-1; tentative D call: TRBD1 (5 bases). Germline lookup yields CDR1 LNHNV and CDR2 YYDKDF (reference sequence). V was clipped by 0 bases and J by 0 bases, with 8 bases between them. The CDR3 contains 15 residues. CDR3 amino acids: CATSREGRVNTEAFF. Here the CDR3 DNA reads TGTGCCACCAGCAGAGAAGGCAGGGTGAACACTGAAGCTTTCTTT.

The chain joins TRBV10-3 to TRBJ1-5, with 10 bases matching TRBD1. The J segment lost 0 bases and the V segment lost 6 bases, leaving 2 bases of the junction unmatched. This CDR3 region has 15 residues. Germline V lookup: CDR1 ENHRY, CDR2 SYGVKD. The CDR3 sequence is CAIRGTGDSNQPQHF. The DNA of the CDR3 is TGTGCCATCAGGGGGACAGGGGATAGCAATCAGCCCCAGCATTTT.

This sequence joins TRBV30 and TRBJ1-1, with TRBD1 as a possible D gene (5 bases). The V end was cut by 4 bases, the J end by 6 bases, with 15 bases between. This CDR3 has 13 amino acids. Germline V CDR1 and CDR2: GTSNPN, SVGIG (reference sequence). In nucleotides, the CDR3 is TGTGCCTGGACTCCCGCCGCAGGGCCTGAAGCTTTCTTT. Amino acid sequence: CAWTPAAGPEAFF.

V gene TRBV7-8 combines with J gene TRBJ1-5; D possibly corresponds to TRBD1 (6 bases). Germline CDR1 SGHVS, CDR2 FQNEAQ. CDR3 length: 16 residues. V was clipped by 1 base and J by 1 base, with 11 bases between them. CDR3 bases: TGTGCCAGCAGCTTAGGGGGGGGCTGGAGCAATCAGCCCCAGCATTTT. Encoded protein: CASSLGGGWSNQPQHF.

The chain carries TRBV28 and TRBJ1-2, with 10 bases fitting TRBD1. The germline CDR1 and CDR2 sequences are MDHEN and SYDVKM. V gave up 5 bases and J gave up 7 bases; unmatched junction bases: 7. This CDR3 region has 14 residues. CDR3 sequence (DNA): TGTGCCAGCAGTGTTGACAGGGGGCAGGGTGGCTACACCTTC. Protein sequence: CASSVDRGQGGYTF.

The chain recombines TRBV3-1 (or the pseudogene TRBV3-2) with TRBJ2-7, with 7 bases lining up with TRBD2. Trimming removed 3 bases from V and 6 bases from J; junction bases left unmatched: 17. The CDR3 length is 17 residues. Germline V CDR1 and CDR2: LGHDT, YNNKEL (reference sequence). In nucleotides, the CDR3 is TGTGCCAGCAGCCACTCCGTATCCGGCGGGAGCGGGTCCGAGCAGTACTTC. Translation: CASSHSVSGGSGSEQYF.

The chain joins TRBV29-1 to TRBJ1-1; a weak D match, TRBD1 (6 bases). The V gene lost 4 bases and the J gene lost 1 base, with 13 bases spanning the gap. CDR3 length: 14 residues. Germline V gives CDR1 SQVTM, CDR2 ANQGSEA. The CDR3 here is CSVGTLRGNTEAFF. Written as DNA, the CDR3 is TGCAGCGTTGGGACCCTCAGGGGGAACACTGAAGCTTTCTTT.

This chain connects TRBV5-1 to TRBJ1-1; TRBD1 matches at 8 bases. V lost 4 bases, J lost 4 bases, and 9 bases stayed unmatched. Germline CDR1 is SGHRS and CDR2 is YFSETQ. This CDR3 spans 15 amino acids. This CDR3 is CASSPLDRAGTEAFF. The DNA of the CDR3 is TGCGCCAGCAGCCCTTTGGACAGGGCAGGCACTGAAGCTTTCTTT.

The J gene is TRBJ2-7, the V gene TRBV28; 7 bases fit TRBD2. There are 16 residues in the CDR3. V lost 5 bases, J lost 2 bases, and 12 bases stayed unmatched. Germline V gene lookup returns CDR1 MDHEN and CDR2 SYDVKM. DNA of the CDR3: TGTGCCAGCAGTCCACTGGGACGCGGGAGTGCCTACGAGCAGTACTTC. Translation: CASSPLGRGSAYEQYF.

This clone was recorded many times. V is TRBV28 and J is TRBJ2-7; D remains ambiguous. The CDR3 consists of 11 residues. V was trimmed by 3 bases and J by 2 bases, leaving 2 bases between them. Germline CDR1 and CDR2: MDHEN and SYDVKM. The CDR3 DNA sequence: TGTGCCAGCAGTTTCGCCTACGAGCAGTACTTC. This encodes CASSFAYEQYF.

As DNA, the CDR3 is TGCGCCAGCAGCCAAGATGGGGGGAGACAGGGGTATGAAAAACTGTTTTTT. This encodes CASSQDGGRQGYEKLFF. The chain carries TRBV4-1 and TRBJ1-4; the match to TRBD1 covers 8 bases. J lost 6 bases, V lost 0 bases, and 9 bases had no gene match. The CDR3 is 17 residues long. CDR1 is MGHRA, CDR2 YSYEKL, per germline.

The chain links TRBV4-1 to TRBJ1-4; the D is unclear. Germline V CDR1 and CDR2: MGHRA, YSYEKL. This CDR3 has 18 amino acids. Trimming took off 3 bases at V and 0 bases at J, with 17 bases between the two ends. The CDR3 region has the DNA TGCGCCAGCAGCCATTCTATTCCAGGCCGAGCAACTAATGAAAAACTGTTTTTT. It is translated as CASSHSIPGRATNEKLFF.

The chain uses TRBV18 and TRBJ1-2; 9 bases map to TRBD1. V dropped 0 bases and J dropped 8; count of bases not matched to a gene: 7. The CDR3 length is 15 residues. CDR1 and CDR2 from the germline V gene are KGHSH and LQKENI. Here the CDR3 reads CASSPPGQGVHGYTF. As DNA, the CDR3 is TGTGCCAGCTCACCACCGGGACAGGGAGTTCACGGCTACACCTTC.

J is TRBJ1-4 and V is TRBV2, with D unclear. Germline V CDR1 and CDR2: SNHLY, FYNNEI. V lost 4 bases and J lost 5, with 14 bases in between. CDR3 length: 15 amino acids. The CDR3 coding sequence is TGTGCCAGCAGTGGCGGGCCCTTGGGGAATGAAAAACTGTTTTTT. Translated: CASSGGPLGNEKLFF.

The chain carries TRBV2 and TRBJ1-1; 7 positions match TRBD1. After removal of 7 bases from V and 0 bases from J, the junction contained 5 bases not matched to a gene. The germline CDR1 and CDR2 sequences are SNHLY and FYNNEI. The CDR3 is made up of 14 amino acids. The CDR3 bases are TGTGCCAGCACCAAGACAGGGCTGAACACTGAAGCTTTCTTT. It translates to CASTKTGLNTEAFF.

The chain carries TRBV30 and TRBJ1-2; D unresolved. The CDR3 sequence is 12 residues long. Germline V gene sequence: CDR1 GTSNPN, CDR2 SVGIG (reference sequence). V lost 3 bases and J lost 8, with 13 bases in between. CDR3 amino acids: CAWSLGVGGYTF. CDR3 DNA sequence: TGTGCCTGGAGCCTCGGGGTGGGCGGCTACACCTTC.

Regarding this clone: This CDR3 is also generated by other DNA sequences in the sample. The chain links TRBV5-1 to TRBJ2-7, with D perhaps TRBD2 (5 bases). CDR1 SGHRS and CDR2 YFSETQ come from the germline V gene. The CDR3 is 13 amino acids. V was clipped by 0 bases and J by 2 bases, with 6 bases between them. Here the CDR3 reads CASSLGGPYEQYF. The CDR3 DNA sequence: TGCGCCAGCAGCTTGGGCGGGCCCTACGAGCAGTACTTC.

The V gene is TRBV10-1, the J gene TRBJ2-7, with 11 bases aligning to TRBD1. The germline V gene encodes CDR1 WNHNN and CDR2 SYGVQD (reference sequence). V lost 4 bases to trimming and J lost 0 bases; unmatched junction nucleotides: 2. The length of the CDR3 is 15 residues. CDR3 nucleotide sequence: TGCGCCAGCAGTGGGGGGACAGGGGGCTCCTACGAGCAGTACTTC. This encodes CASSGGTGGSYEQYF.

CDR3 sequence: CASSDIGDTEAFF. The CDR3 DNA sequence: TGTGCCAGCAGTGATATAGGGGACACTGAAGCTTTCTTT. The chain uses TRBV6-1 and TRBJ1-1, with D possibly TRBD1 on 5 matching bases. Trimming took off 3 bases at V and 3 bases at J, with 8 bases between the two ends. CDR1 MNHNS and CDR2 SASEGT come from the germline V gene. CDR3 length equals 13 residues.

The CDR3 sequence: CASSEGGSRRNQPQHF. CDR3 DNA: TGCGCCAGCAGTGAGGGGGGCTCCCGGCGCAATCAGCCCCAGCATTTT. This rearrangement joins TRBV10-2 to TRBJ1-5, with D perhaps TRBD1 (6 bases). Germline assignment: CDR1 WSHSY and CDR2 SAAADI. The CDR3 sequence is 16 residues long. The ends were cut back, 2 bases at V and 2 bases at J, with 13 bases in the middle.

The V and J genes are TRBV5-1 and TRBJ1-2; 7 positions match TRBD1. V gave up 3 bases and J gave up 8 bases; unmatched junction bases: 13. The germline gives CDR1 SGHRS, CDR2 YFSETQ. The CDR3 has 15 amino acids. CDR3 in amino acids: CASSSGLQGIRGYTF. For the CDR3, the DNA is TGCGCCAGCAGCTCGGGCCTACAGGGGATCCGAGGCTACACCTTC.

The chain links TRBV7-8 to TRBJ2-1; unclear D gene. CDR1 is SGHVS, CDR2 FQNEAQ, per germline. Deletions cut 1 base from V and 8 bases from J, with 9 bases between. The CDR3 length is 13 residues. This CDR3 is CASSLGAHDEQFF. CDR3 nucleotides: TGTGCCAGCAGCTTAGGGGCGCACGATGAGCAGTTCTTC.

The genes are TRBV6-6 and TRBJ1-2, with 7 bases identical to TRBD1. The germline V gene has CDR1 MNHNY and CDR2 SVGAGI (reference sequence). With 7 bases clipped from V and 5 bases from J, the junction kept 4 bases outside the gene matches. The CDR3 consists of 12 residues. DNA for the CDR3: TGTGCCAGCACCGCAGGGGGGTATGGCTACACCTTC. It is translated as CASTAGGYGYTF.

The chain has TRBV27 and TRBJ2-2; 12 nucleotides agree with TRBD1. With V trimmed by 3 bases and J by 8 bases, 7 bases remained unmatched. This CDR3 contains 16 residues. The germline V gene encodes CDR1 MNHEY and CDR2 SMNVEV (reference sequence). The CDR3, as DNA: TGTGCCAGCAGTTTTAGGGGACAGGGGGCAATGGGGGAGCTGTTTTTT. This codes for CASSFRGQGAMGELFF.